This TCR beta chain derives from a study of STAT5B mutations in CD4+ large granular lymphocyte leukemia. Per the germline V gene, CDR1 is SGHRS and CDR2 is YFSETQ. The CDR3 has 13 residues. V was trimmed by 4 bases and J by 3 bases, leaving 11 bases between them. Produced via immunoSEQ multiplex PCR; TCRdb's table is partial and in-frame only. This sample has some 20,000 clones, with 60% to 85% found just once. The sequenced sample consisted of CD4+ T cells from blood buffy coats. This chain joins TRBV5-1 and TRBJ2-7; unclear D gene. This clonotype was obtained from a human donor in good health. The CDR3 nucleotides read TGCGCCAGCAGCCCTGGACCGCACTACGAGCAGTACTTC. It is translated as CASSPGPHYEQYF.